A selection of T cell receptor beta chains follows, all from one sample in a study of response to subunit inactivated influenza vaccine. TCRdb analysed the RT-PCR reads with MiXCR anew, one entry per CDR3 protein. Seen here are around 200,000 distinct CDR3 sequences, approximately 14% observed once, and the top ten hold roughly 26%. The sample consisted of CD8+ T cells sorted from PBMCs, taken about 5 days after vaccination. The origin of the receptors is a man in his fifties or sixties who received an inactivated influenza vaccine. CDR3s include the opening cysteine and the closing phenylalanine or tryptophan. A D gene is named only where the DNA matches it firmly. For some rows the clone size is stated as once, few or many, or as a class when expanded; others skip it.

clone size	V gene	D gene	J gene	CDR3 DNA	CDR3 protein
many	TRBV7-9	-	TRBJ2-1	TGTGCCAGCAGCCGTGAGGGGGGGCCCGGAAATGAGCAGTTCTTC	CASSREGGPGNEQFF
many	TRBV7-3	-	TRBJ1-1	TGTGCCAGCAGCTCATTCCCGGGAACTGAAGCTTTCTTT	CASSSFPGTEAFF
few	TRBV28	TRBD2	TRBJ2-1	TGTGCCAGCAGTTTTAGTGTCGGGGGGTTTCTCAATGAGCAGTTCTTC	CASSFSVGGFLNEQFF
few	TRBV27	-	TRBJ2-7	TGTGCCAGCAGACAGGCCCACGAGCAGTACTTC	CASRQAHEQYF
few	TRBV10-3	TRBD1	TRBJ1-6	TGTGCCATTTCCGACAGGGTGAAAAATTCACCCCTCCACTTT	CAISDRVKNSPLHF
few	TRBV7-9	-	TRBJ2-7	TGTGCCAGCAGATTGTCGGGGGATAACGAGCAGTACTTC	CASRLSGDNEQYF
many	TRBV5-1	-	TRBJ2-7	TGCGCCAGCTCGATAGGCGGAATACTCCGCGAGCAGTACTTC	CASSIGGILREQYF
-	TRBV7-9	-	TRBJ1-4	TGTGCCAGCAGCCTACGGACCCTATTTGCAACTAATGAAAAACTGTTTTTT	CASSLRTLFATNEKLFF
few	TRBV6-2/TRBV6-3	TRBD2	TRBJ2-3	TGTGCCAGCAGTCTCGGGGGGGCCGGGGATACGCAGTATTTT	CASSLGGAGDTQYF
few	TRBV5-1	TRBD1	TRBJ2-7	TGCGCCAGCAGCTTGGATCGGACAGGGGGCAACGAGCAGTACTTC	CASSLDRTGGNEQYF
many	TRBV12-3/TRBV12-4	-	TRBJ2-1	TGTGCCAGCAGTCAAAACGGCAATGAGCAGTTCTTC	CASSQNGNEQFF
many	TRBV4-1	TRBD1	TRBJ2-1	TGCGCCAGCAGCCAAACAGGGGACTCCTACAATGAGCAGTTCTTC	CASSQTGDSYNEQFF
-	TRBV6-2/TRBV6-3	-	TRBJ1-1	TGTGCCAGCAGTTACTCTCCAAGGAGGGCAGATATGAACACTGAAGCTTTCTTT	CASSYSPRRADMNTEAFF
few	TRBV4-1	-	TRBJ2-7	TGCGCCAGCAGCCAGGGGAAGGAGGGTTACTACGAGCAGTACTTC	CASSQGKEGYYEQYF
-	TRBV12-3/TRBV12-4	-	TRBJ1-4	TGTGCCAGCAGTTTAGATGGGGTGTTGGAAAAACTGTTTTTT	CASSLDGVLEKLFF
-	TRBV5-8	-	TRBJ1-2	TGTGCCAGCAGCGGGCAGCACTATGGCTACACCTTC	CASSGQHYGYTF
many	TRBV24-1	-	TRBJ2-5	TGTGCCACAGGTGGAGGCACGACGTACCAAGAGACCCAGTACTTC	CATGGGTTYQETQYF
-	TRBV10-3	TRBD2	TRBJ2-7	TGTGCCATCAGTGAGGAGGCTAGCGGGCCGGTCTACGAGCAGTACTTC	CAISEEASGPVYEQYF
few	TRBV28	-	TRBJ2-3	TGTGCCAGCAGGCGGACTGCCACAGATACGCAGTATTTT	CASRRTATDTQYF
-	TRBV7-3	-	TRBJ1-1	TGTGCCAGCAGCTTAACCCGCAGGGATACAATGAACACTGAAGCTTTCTTT	CASSLTRRDTMNTEAFF
-	TRBV18	-	TRBJ2-5	TGTGCCAGCTCACCTCCATTCAGAGAGACCCAGTACTTC	CASSPPFRETQYF
-	TRBV28	TRBD1	TRBJ2-2	TGTGCCAGCAGGTCGCAGGGGGCCCCTGCCGGGGAGCTGTTTTTT	CASRSQGAPAGELFF
few	TRBV6-5	-	TRBJ1-2	TGTGCCAGCAGTTATTGGGGGGCGAGGAACTATGGCTACACCTTC	CASSYWGARNYGYTF
-	TRBV4-2	TRBD1	TRBJ2-7	TGTGCCAGCAGCCAAGCGACAGGGGTCTCCTACGAGCAGTACTTC	CASSQATGVSYEQYF
-	TRBV28	-	TRBJ2-5	TGTGCCAGCAGTTTAGGCTACCGCACAGAGACCCAGTACTTC	CASSLGYRTETQYF
-	TRBV12-3/TRBV12-4	TRBD2	TRBJ2-3	TGTGCCAGCAGCGGGACTAGCGGGGATAGTGCGGATACGCAGTATTTT	CASSGTSGDSADTQYF
-	TRBV20-1	-	TRBJ2-3	TGCAGTGCTTGGGACCCCTACACAGATACGCAGTATTTT	CSAWDPYTDTQYF
few	TRBV11-2	TRBD1	TRBJ1-1	TGTGCCAGCAGCATCGACAGGGTCCGAGAAGCTTTCTTT	CASSIDRVREAFF
-	TRBV4-3	-	TRBJ2-1	TGCGCCAGCAGCCAAGAAAGGGGGACGTACAATGAGCAGTTCTTC	CASSQERGTYNEQFF
-	TRBV27	-	TRBJ2-5	TGTGCCAGCAGTTTAGGGGGCCGAACCCAAGAGACCCAGTACTTC	CASSLGGRTQETQYF
-	TRBV5-1	-	TRBJ2-7	TGCGCCAGCAGCTGGCAGCGGAACTACGAGCAGTACTTC	CASSWQRNYEQYF
few	TRBV4-3	-	TRBJ1-2	TGCGCCAGCAGCCATGATCCGGGGCAAGCGGATGGCTACACCTTC	CASSHDPGQADGYTF
-	TRBV4-1	-	TRBJ1-5	TGCGCCAGCAGCAGAATTGTCGGGGGCAGCAATCAGCCCCAGCATTTT	CASSRIVGGSNQPQHF
-	TRBV28	-	TRBJ2-7	TGTGCCAGCAGTCTACCGGGCTTAACTAACGAGCAGTACTTC	CASSLPGLTNEQYF
-	TRBV12-3/TRBV12-4	TRBD1	TRBJ2-5	TGTGCCAGCAGGACAGGGGGCTGGGCCCAAGAGACCCAGTACTTC	CASRTGGWAQETQYF
few	TRBV20-1	TRBD1	TRBJ1-6	TGCAGTGCTAGAGAGACGGGGACAGGGGAGTATTCACCCCTCCACTTT	CSARETGTGEYSPLHF
-	TRBV30	-	TRBJ1-3	TGTGCCTGGCGACAGTCCTCTGGAAACACCATATATTTT	CAWRQSSGNTIYF
few	TRBV14	-	TRBJ2-2	TGTGCCAGCAGCCAAGCGTCGTCTATAGGGGCCGGGGAGCTGTTTTTT	CASSQASSIGAGELFF
many	TRBV3-1	-	TRBJ2-2	TGTGCCAGCTGTACCACTGCTGGTTGGAAGGCGGGGGAGCTGTTTTTT	CASCTTAGWKAGELFF
-	TRBV15	-	TRBJ2-1	TGTGCCACCAGCAGGGGTGGGCGGGAATACAATGAGCAGTTCTTC	CATSRGGREYNEQFF
few	TRBV5-6	TRBD1	TRBJ2-7	TGTGCCAGCAGCTGGCCTGGGACAGGGGTCTCCTACGAGCAGTACTTC	CASSWPGTGVSYEQYF
-	TRBV7-9	-	TRBJ2-1	TGTGCCAGCAGCTTAGGTCCAGGGATCTCCTACAATGAGCAGTTCTTC	CASSLGPGISYNEQFF